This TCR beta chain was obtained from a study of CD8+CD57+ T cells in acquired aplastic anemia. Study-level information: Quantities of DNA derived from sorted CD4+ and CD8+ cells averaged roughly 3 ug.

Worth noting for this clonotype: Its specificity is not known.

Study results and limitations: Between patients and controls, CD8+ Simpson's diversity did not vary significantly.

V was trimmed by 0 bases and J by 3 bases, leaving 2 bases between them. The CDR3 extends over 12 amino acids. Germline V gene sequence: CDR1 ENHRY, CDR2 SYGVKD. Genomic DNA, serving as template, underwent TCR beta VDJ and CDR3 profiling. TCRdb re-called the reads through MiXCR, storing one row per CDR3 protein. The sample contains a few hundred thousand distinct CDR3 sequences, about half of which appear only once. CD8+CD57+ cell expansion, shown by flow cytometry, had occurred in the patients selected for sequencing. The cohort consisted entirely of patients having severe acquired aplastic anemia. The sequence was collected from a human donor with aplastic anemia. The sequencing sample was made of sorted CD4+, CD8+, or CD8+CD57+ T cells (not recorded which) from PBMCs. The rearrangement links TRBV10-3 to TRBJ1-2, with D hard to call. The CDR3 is CAISESDYGYTF. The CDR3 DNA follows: TGTGCCATCAGTGAGTCGGACTATGGCTACACCTTC.